Listed below are T cell receptor beta chains from one sample, sequenced in a study of patients and donors after allogeneic stem cell transplantation. In TCRdb, the RT-PCR reads were re-called with MiXCR into one record per CDR3 protein. The sample includes some 87,000 distinct CDR3 sequences, about 48% of them seen just once. The sequencing sample was made of blood, either unsorted or a sorted T cell fraction (not recorded which). These receptors originate from a human donor who was either an allogeneic HSCT recipient or a stem cell or donor lymphocyte infusion donor (not recorded which). It is not recorded whose cells these are; they may come from a transplant donor. The CDR3 runs from the conserved cysteine through the conserved F or W. The order of the fields is CDR3 protein, CDR3 DNA, clone size, J gene, D gene, V gene. D genes are given only for firm matches. Clone size is stated in some rows and not others, as once, few, many or a class when expanded.

CDR3aa: CASSRDNHYGYTF; CDR3nt: TGTGCCAGCAGCCGGGACAACCACTATGGCTACACCTTC; abundance: NA; j_gene: TRBJ1-2; d_gene: NA; v_gene: TRBV28
CDR3aa: CSASLGGGNQPQHF; CDR3nt: TGCAGTGCCTCACTGGGGGGCGGCAATCAGCCCCAGCATTTT; abundance: many; j_gene: TRBJ1-5; d_gene: NA; v_gene: TRBV20-1
CDR3aa: CASNIHWGVYGYTF; CDR3nt: TGTGCCAGCAACATCCACTGGGGGGTCTATGGCTACACCTTC; abundance: NA; j_gene: TRBJ1-2; d_gene: NA; v_gene: TRBV28
CDR3aa: CASSFWGNTGNTIYF; CDR3nt: TGTGCCAGCAGTTTTTGGGGAAACACTGGAAACACCATATATTTT; abundance: few; j_gene: TRBJ1-3; d_gene: NA; v_gene: TRBV12-3/TRBV12-4
CDR3aa: CASSQGSPLHF; CDR3nt: TGTGCCAGCAGCCAAGGCTCACCCCTCCACTTT; abundance: few; j_gene: TRBJ1-6; d_gene: NA; v_gene: TRBV14
CDR3aa: CASSRTDGTYGYTF; CDR3nt: TGTGCCAGCAGCCGGACAGATGGGACCTATGGCTACACCTTC; abundance: few; j_gene: TRBJ1-2; d_gene: NA; v_gene: TRBV7-9
CDR3aa: CASSFTGTNYGYTF; CDR3nt: TGTGCCAGCAGCTTCACCGGGACCAACTATGGCTACACCTTC; abundance: NA; j_gene: TRBJ1-2; d_gene: NA; v_gene: TRBV5-6
CDR3aa: CSALEGANYNSPLHF; CDR3nt: TGCAGTGCCCTTGAGGGGGCCAACTATAATTCACCCCTCCACTTT; abundance: few; j_gene: TRBJ1-6; d_gene: TRBD1; v_gene: TRBV20-1
CDR3aa: CASSETGYEQFF; CDR3nt: TGCGCCAGCAGTGAGACAGGGTATGAGCAGTTCTTC; abundance: NA; j_gene: TRBJ2-1; d_gene: NA; v_gene: TRBV10-1
CDR3aa: CASSPRPGTGVNTEAFF; CDR3nt: TGTGCCAGCAGTCCCCGACCCGGGACAGGGGTGAACACTGAAGCTTTCTTT; abundance: NA; j_gene: TRBJ1-1; d_gene: TRBD1; v_gene: TRBV28
CDR3aa: CASSHLAGGSGANVLTF; CDR3nt: TGTGCCAGCAGCCACCTAGCGGGGGGCTCTGGGGCCAACGTCCTGACTTTC; abundance: NA; j_gene: TRBJ2-6; d_gene: TRBD2; v_gene: TRBV3-1
CDR3aa: CSGGQAVTDTQYF; CDR3nt: TGCAGTGGAGGGCAGGCTGTTACAGATACGCAGTATTTT; abundance: NA; j_gene: TRBJ2-3; d_gene: NA; v_gene: TRBV20-1
CDR3aa: CAIRGTDSGPQHF; CDR3nt: TGTGCCATCAGGGGGACGGACTCAGGGCCCCAGCATTTT; abundance: few; j_gene: TRBJ1-5; d_gene: NA; v_gene: TRBV10-3
CDR3aa: CASRETGGSQPQHF; CDR3nt: TGTGCCAGCAGGGAGACAGGGGGCAGTCAGCCCCAGCATTTT; abundance: NA; j_gene: TRBJ1-5; d_gene: TRBD1; v_gene: TRBV7-2
CDR3aa: CASSVPRFGAFF; CDR3nt: TGTGCCAGCAGCGTACCCAGATTCGGAGCTTTCTTT; abundance: NA; j_gene: TRBJ1-1; d_gene: NA; v_gene: TRBV7-2
CDR3aa: CASSLSATNEKLFF; CDR3nt: TGCGCCAGCAGCTTGTCAGCAACTAATGAAAAACTGTTTTTT; abundance: few; j_gene: TRBJ1-4; d_gene: NA; v_gene: TRBV5-1
CDR3aa: CASSNTGTAYSGNTIYF; CDR3nt: TGTGCCAGCAGCAACACCGGGACGGCCTACTCTGGAAACACCATATATTTT; abundance: NA; j_gene: TRBJ1-3; d_gene: NA; v_gene: TRBV6-2/TRBV6-3
CDR3aa: CASRGFEYNNQPQHF; CDR3nt: TGTGCCAGCAGAGGATTTGAGTATAACAATCAGCCCCAGCATTTT; abundance: NA; j_gene: TRBJ1-5; d_gene: NA; v_gene: TRBV28
CDR3aa: CATSPGYGYTF; CDR3nt: TGTGCCACCAGTCCGGGGTATGGCTACACCTTC; abundance: few; j_gene: TRBJ1-2; d_gene: NA; v_gene: TRBV24-1
CDR3aa: CASSSIMNTEAFF; CDR3nt: TGTGCCAGCAGCTCGATCATGAACACTGAAGCTTTCTTT; abundance: few; j_gene: TRBJ1-1; d_gene: NA; v_gene: TRBV7-8
CDR3aa: CASITGLAGQETQYF; CDR3nt: TGCGCCAGCATCACGGGACTAGCGGGACAAGAGACCCAGTACTTC; abundance: NA; j_gene: TRBJ2-5; d_gene: TRBD2; v_gene: TRBV5-1
CDR3aa: CATSRSRVEAFF; CDR3nt: TGTGCCACCAGCAGATCCCGGGTTGAAGCTTTCTTT; abundance: NA; j_gene: TRBJ1-1; d_gene: NA; v_gene: TRBV15
CDR3aa: CASSQDFGTGRAGELFF; CDR3nt: TGTGCCAGCAGCCAAGATTTCGGGACAGGGCGGGCCGGGGAGCTGTTTTTT; abundance: NA; j_gene: TRBJ2-2; d_gene: TRBD1; v_gene: TRBV3-1
CDR3aa: CASTITGQGRSYEQYF; CDR3nt: TGTGCCAGCACCATAACGGGACAGGGAAGGTCCTACGAGCAGTACTTC; abundance: NA; j_gene: TRBJ2-7; d_gene: TRBD1; v_gene: TRBV28
CDR3aa: CASSQVQGGGELFF; CDR3nt: TGCGCCAGCAGCCAAGTACAGGGCGGCGGGGAGCTGTTTTTT; abundance: few; j_gene: TRBJ2-2; d_gene: NA; v_gene: TRBV4-3
CDR3aa: CAWTRRQGAPYGYTF; CDR3nt: TGTGCCTGGACCCGTAGACAGGGAGCCCCCTATGGCTACACCTTC; abundance: few; j_gene: TRBJ1-2; d_gene: TRBD1; v_gene: TRBV30
CDR3aa: CASSPRDGSSYNSPLHF; CDR3nt: TGTGCCAGCAGCCCAAGAGATGGGAGCTCCTATAATTCACCCCTCCACTTT; abundance: NA; j_gene: TRBJ1-6; d_gene: NA; v_gene: TRBV7-9
CDR3aa: CASSFGLAADNEQFF; CDR3nt: TGTGCCAGCAGCTTTGGACTAGCGGCAGACAATGAGCAGTTCTTC; abundance: NA; j_gene: TRBJ2-1; d_gene: TRBD2; v_gene: TRBV7-9
CDR3aa: CASSLVQGNYGYTF; CDR3nt: TGTGCCAGCAGCCTCGTACAGGGGAACTATGGCTACACCTTC; abundance: NA; j_gene: TRBJ1-2; d_gene: TRBD1; v_gene: TRBV6-1
CDR3aa: CASSFPTRGNQPQHF; CDR3nt: TGTGCCAGCAGTTTTCCTACCAGGGGGAATCAGCCCCAGCATTTT; abundance: few; j_gene: TRBJ1-5; d_gene: TRBD1; v_gene: TRBV6-6
CDR3aa: CASSYPINSPLHF; CDR3nt: TGTGCCAGCAGTTACCCTATCAATTCACCCCTCCACTTT; abundance: few; j_gene: TRBJ1-6; d_gene: NA; v_gene: TRBV6-6
CDR3aa: CSASSSAHTEAFF; CDR3nt: TGCAGCGCTAGCTCTTCCGCTCACACTGAAGCTTTCTTT; abundance: NA; j_gene: TRBJ1-1; d_gene: NA; v_gene: TRBV29-1
CDR3aa: CSARDGTGISNTIYF; CDR3nt: TGCAGTGCTAGGGACGGGACAGGGATATCGAACACCATATATTTT; abundance: few; j_gene: TRBJ1-3; d_gene: TRBD1; v_gene: TRBV20-1
CDR3aa: CASSLAIMNTEAFF; CDR3nt: TGTGCCAGCAGTTTAGCAATTATGAACACTGAAGCTTTCTTT; abundance: few; j_gene: TRBJ1-1; d_gene: NA; v_gene: TRBV12-3/TRBV12-4
CDR3aa: CAISGRQGALTEAFF; CDR3nt: TGTGCCATCAGTGGCAGACAGGGGGCATTGACTGAAGCTTTCTTT; abundance: once; j_gene: TRBJ1-1; d_gene: TRBD1; v_gene: TRBV10-3
CDR3aa: CASSQGYYGYTF; CDR3nt: TGTGCCAGCAGCCAAGGTTACTATGGCTACACCTTC; abundance: NA; j_gene: TRBJ1-2; d_gene: NA; v_gene: TRBV3-1
CDR3aa: CASSDGDRPLGGYTF; CDR3nt: TGTGCCAGCAGCGATGGGGACAGACCCTTGGGAGGCTACACCTTC; abundance: NA; j_gene: TRBJ1-2; d_gene: TRBD1; v_gene: TRBV9
CDR3aa: CASSLSGDRGTNEQFF; CDR3nt: TGTGCCAGCAGTTTATCGGGAGACAGGGGGACCAATGAGCAGTTCTTC; abundance: NA; j_gene: TRBJ2-1; d_gene: TRBD1; v_gene: TRBV27
CDR3aa: CSAGLAGVLDEQFF; CDR3nt: TGCAGCGCCGGACTAGCGGGAGTTTTGGATGAGCAGTTCTTC; abundance: NA; j_gene: TRBJ2-1; d_gene: TRBD2; v_gene: TRBV29-1
CDR3aa: CSVAPFDPYEQYF; CDR3nt: TGCAGCGTTGCGCCCTTCGACCCTTACGAGCAGTACTTC; abundance: NA; j_gene: TRBJ2-7; d_gene: NA; v_gene: TRBV29-1
CDR3aa: CASSLPGQESDYGYTF; CDR3nt: TGTGCCAGCAGCTTGCCGGGACAGGAGTCAGACTATGGCTACACCTTC; abundance: NA; j_gene: TRBJ1-2; d_gene: TRBD1; v_gene: TRBV5-6
CDR3aa: CASSQVRAGLGYTF; CDR3nt: TGCGCCAGCAGCCAAGTACGGGCAGGGCTGGGCTACACCTTC; abundance: few; j_gene: TRBJ1-2; d_gene: NA; v_gene: TRBV4-1
CDR3aa: CSARRSGGEQPQHF; CDR3nt: TGCAGTGCTCGACGCTCAGGGGGAGAGCAGCCCCAGCATTTT; abundance: NA; j_gene: TRBJ1-5; d_gene: TRBD1; v_gene: TRBV20-1
CDR3aa: CASSVQQGLQETQYF; CDR3nt: TGTGCCAGCAGCGTACAACAGGGGCTTCAAGAGACCCAGTACTTC; abundance: many; j_gene: TRBJ2-5; d_gene: TRBD1; v_gene: TRBV9
CDR3aa: CASSFNPGGRYGYTF; CDR3nt: TGTGCCAGCAGCTTTAACCCGGGTGGACGATATGGCTACACCTTC; abundance: NA; j_gene: TRBJ1-2; d_gene: NA; v_gene: TRBV7-9
CDR3aa: CASSWGGAREKLFF; CDR3nt: TGTGCCAGCAGTTGGGGAGGGGCACGAGAAAAACTGTTTTTT; abundance: few; j_gene: TRBJ1-4; d_gene: NA; v_gene: TRBV28
CDR3aa: CASSHGLGPVVSGNTIYF; CDR3nt: TGTGCCAGCAGCCATGGTCTTGGACCGGTGGTGTCCGGAAACACCATATATTTT; abundance: few; j_gene: TRBJ1-3; d_gene: NA; v_gene: TRBV7-6
CDR3aa: CSARGQSNQPQHF; CDR3nt: TGCAGTGCTAGAGGACAAAGCAATCAGCCCCAGCATTTT; abundance: few; j_gene: TRBJ1-5; d_gene: NA; v_gene: TRBV20-1
CDR3aa: CASREQAGRVEKLFF; CDR3nt: TGTGCCAGCAGGGAACAGGCCGGCCGGGTAGAAAAACTGTTTTTT; abundance: NA; j_gene: TRBJ1-4; d_gene: NA; v_gene: TRBV6-5
CDR3aa: CASKESDTGELFF; CDR3nt: TGCGCCAGCAAGGAAAGTGACACCGGGGAGCTGTTTTTT; abundance: NA; j_gene: TRBJ2-2; d_gene: NA; v_gene: TRBV5-1
CDR3aa: CASSRSQLYGYTF; CDR3nt: TGTGCCAGCAGCCGCTCCCAGCTCTATGGCTACACCTTC; abundance: once; j_gene: TRBJ1-2; d_gene: NA; v_gene: TRBV7-9
CDR3aa: CATSRDQGGRGEKLFF; CDR3nt: TGTGCCACCAGCAGAGATCAAGGGGGGCGCGGTGAAAAACTGTTTTTT; abundance: few; j_gene: TRBJ1-4; d_gene: NA; v_gene: TRBV15
CDR3aa: CASRRVNSNQPQHF; CDR3nt: TGTGCCAGCCGTCGGGTGAATAGCAATCAGCCCCAGCATTTT; abundance: few; j_gene: TRBJ1-5; d_gene: NA; v_gene: TRBV6-5
CDR3aa: CASSFTLGTEAFF; CDR3nt: TGTGCCAGCAGCTTTACCCTGGGCACTGAAGCTTTCTTT; abundance: NA; j_gene: TRBJ1-1; d_gene: NA; v_gene: TRBV7-9
CDR3aa: CSARDNGRRSGDEQFF; CDR3nt: TGCAGTGCTAGAGACAACGGGAGAAGGTCGGGTGATGAGCAGTTCTTC; abundance: NA; j_gene: TRBJ2-1; d_gene: NA; v_gene: TRBV20-1